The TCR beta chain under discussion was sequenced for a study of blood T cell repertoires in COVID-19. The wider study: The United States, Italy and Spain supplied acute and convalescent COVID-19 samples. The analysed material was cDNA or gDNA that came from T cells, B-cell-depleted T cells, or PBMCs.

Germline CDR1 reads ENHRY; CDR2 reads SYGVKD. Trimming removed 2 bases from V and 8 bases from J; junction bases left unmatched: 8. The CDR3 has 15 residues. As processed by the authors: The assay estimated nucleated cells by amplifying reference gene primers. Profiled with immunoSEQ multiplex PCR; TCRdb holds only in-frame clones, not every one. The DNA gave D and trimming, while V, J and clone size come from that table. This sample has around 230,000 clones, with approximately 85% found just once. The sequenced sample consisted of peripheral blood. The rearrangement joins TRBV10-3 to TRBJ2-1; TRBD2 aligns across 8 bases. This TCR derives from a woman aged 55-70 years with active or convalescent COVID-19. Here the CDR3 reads CAISEEAGGWDEQFF. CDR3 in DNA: TGTGCCATCAGTGAGGAGGCGGGGGGATGGGATGAGCAGTTCTTC.